The entry that follows covers one T cell receptor beta chain sequence. Naive CD8 populations comprised CD45RO-negative cells positively selected for CCR7, excluding terminally differentiated effector memory CD45RA+ cells. These data come from a study of shared clonotypes between healthy human individuals. Per germline, CDR1 SGDLS and CDR2 YYNGEE. V was shortened by 7 bases and J by 5 bases, with 10 bases between the two germline ends. CDR3 length: 11 residues. Sequenced by immunoSEQ multiplex PCR; TCRdb stores in-frame clones only, minus some. The sample contains 750,000 to 1,000,000 clones, about 92% of which appear only once.

V is TRBV9 and J is TRBJ2-7; tentatively, D is TRBD1 (5 bases). Material: naive CD8+ T cells sorted from blood. This receptor was identified in a man aged 30 to 39 in good health. In DNA form, the CDR3 reads TGTGCCAGCGGGGCCGAGCACGAGCAGTACTTC. Its protein is CASGAEHEQYF.